Each of the 26 T cell receptor beta chains below was sequenced from the same sample in a study of blood T cell repertoires in COVID-19. Some clones are missing from TCRdb's copy, which holds only in-frame ones; the method was immunoSEQ multiplex PCR. The sample consists of roughly 250,000 clones, approximately 79% of them appearing once. The sequenced sample was peripheral blood. The receptors shown here come from a middle-aged woman with active or convalescent COVID-19.

The chain couples TRBV12-3 or TRBV12-4 to TRBJ1-1, with TRBD1 as a possible D gene (5 bases). This CDR3 region has 10 residues. V lost 6 bases, J lost 6 bases, and 5 bases lay in between. The CDR3 DNA reads TGTGCCAGCAGGACAGCTGAAGCTTTCTTT. Its translation: CASRTAEAFF.

Many counts were recorded for this clone. The chain is built from TRBV3-1 (or the pseudogene TRBV3-2) and TRBJ2-5; TRBD2 matches 7 bases. This CDR3 contains 16 residues. V lost 0 bases and J lost 5; bases outside the gene matches: 9. CDR1 LGHDT and CDR2 YNNKEL come from the germline V gene (reference sequence). The CDR3 here is CASSQDGAGVLETQYF. The DNA of the CDR3 is TGTGCCAGCAGCCAAGATGGTGCGGGGGTTCTCGAGACCCAGTACTTC.

V gene TRBV28 combines with J gene TRBJ1-1, with D tentatively TRBD1 (6 bases). CDR1 MDHEN and CDR2 SYDVKM come from the germline V gene. Trimming removed 0 bases from V and 8 bases from J, with 13 bases in between. The CDR3 spans 14 residues. This CDR3 reads CASSLWQGRGEAFF. In DNA, the CDR3 is TGTGCCAGCAGTTTATGGCAGGGGCGCGGAGAAGCTTTCTTT. Based on the CDR3 plus reference TRBV28 and TRBJ1-1, the full variable domain is DVKVTQSSRYLVKRTGEKVFLECVQDMDHENMFWYRQDPGLGLRLIYFSYDVKMKEKGDIPEGYSVSREKKERFSLILESASTNQTSMYLCASSLWQGRGEAFFGQGTRLTVV.

The sample holds one count of this clone. The chain recombines TRBV12-3 or TRBV12-4 with TRBJ1-2; tentative D call: TRBD1 (6 bases). The CDR3 totals 13 residues. Deletions cut 5 bases from V and 8 bases from J, with 15 bases between. As DNA, the CDR3 is TGTGCCAGCAGTCCGAGGACAGTCCGGGGCTACACCTTC. Translating it yields CASSPRTVRGYTF.

This clone was seen a few times. The genes are TRBV19 and TRBJ1-6; no clear D. Germline V gene lookup returns CDR1 LNHDA and CDR2 SQIVND (reference sequence). The CDR3 consists of 14 residues. V was clipped by 5 bases and J by 10 bases, with 15 bases between them. CDR3: CASSFFQDESPLHF. The CDR3 DNA reads as TGTGCCAGTAGTTTTTTCCAGGATGAGTCACCCCTCCACTTT.

The chain is built from TRBV5-1 and TRBJ1-1; TRBD1 matches 8 bases. This CDR3 spans 13 amino acids. With 8 bases clipped from V and 8 bases from J, the junction kept 11 bases outside the gene matches. The V gene's germline CDR1 is SGHRS and CDR2 YFSETQ. The CDR3 DNA is TGCGCCAGTAAGACATTGGACAGGGCGGAAGCTTTCTTT. Protein product: CASKTLDRAEAFF.

This clone was observed many times. J is TRBJ1-4 and V is TRBV5-4; 8 bases are a match to TRBD1. Germline CDR1 SGHNT, CDR2 YYREEE (reference sequence). The CDR3 is made up of 14 amino acids. J was trimmed by 3 bases and V by 4 bases; bases with no gene match: 2. CDR3 sequence (DNA): TGTGCCAGCAGCCTACAGGGGGCTAATGAAAAACTGTTTTTT. Its protein is CASSLQGANEKLFF.

This chain joins TRBV12-3 or TRBV12-4 and TRBJ1-2, with 7 bases lining up with TRBD1. CDR3 length: 13 amino acids. J was trimmed by 7 bases and V by 5 bases; bases with no gene match: 7. CDR3 residues: CASSTTGAGGYTF. The DNA for the CDR3 is TGTGCCAGCAGTACCACAGGGGCAGGTGGCTACACCTTC.

V is TRBV28 and J is TRBJ2-7; 7 bases are a match to TRBD1. This CDR3 is 12 amino acids long. The germline V gene encodes CDR1 MDHEN and CDR2 SYDVKM. J gave up 6 bases and V 8 bases, and 7 bases lay outside the gene matches. The CDR3 reads CASRQGSIEQYF. CDR3 nucleotide sequence: TGTGCCAGCCGACAGGGATCCATCGAGCAGTACTTC.

CDR3 sequence reads: CASTSQNPNSPLHF. CDR3 coding DNA: TGTGCCAGCACGTCCCAGAATCCTAATTCACCCCTCCACTTT. The chain has TRBV27 and TRBJ1-6; D is undetermined. The germline CDR1 and CDR2 sequences are MNHEY and SMNVEV (reference sequence). CDR3 length equals 14 residues. V was shortened by 7 bases and J by 6 bases, with 13 bases between the two germline ends.

This clone is medium-sized (0.01 to 0.1%) in the sample. The chain combines TRBV27 with TRBJ2-2; the match to TRBD2 covers 8 bases. This CDR3 has 15 residues. Germline lookup yields CDR1 MNHEY and CDR2 SMNVEV (reference sequence). Trimming cost V 6 bases and J 3 bases; bases outside gene matches: 6. CDR3 in amino acids: CASRFGGADTGELFF. Here the CDR3 DNA reads TGTGCCAGCAGATTCGGGGGGGCCGACACCGGGGAGCTGTTTTTT.

The gene calls are TRBV30 and TRBJ1-1, with D hard to call. Trimming removed 3 bases at V and 0 bases at J, with 11 bases between. The CDR3 is made up of 14 amino acids. CDR1 is GTSNPN, CDR2 SVGIG, per germline (reference sequence). CDR3 residues: CAWRFGEVNTEAFF. The CDR3 DNA reads TGTGCCTGGAGATTCGGGGAAGTGAACACTGAAGCTTTCTTT.

V is TRBV2 and J is TRBJ2-2, with 15 bases aligning to TRBD2. Germline CDR1 SNHLY, CDR2 FYNNEI. The V and J ends lost 5 bases and 0 bases, in that order; junction bases with no gene match: 4. This CDR3 region has 18 residues. CDR3 nucleotide sequence: TGTGCCAGCAGTAGGGGACTAGCGGGGGGATCGAACACCGGGGAGCTGTTTTTT. This encodes CASSRGLAGGSNTGELFF.

This sequence joins TRBV24-1 and TRBJ2-5; TRBD1 might be the D (6 bases). The CDR3 length is 15 residues. Germline V lookup: CDR1 KGHDR, CDR2 SFDVKD. The V and J ends lost 4 bases and 0 bases respectively, with 11 bases between them. CDR3 loop: CATSDPGEYQETQYF. CDR3 nucleotides: TGTGCCACCAGTGACCCAGGGGAGTACCAAGAGACCCAGTACTTC.

This chain links TRBV7-2 with TRBJ1-4; D is uncertain. The germline gives CDR1 SGHTA, CDR2 FQGNSA. The CDR3 sequence is 12 residues long. V lost 8 bases and J 4 bases, leaving 8 bases between the germline ends. The CDR3 is CASRRGNEKLFF. The CDR3, as DNA: TGTGCCAGCCGCCGGGGTAATGAAAAACTGTTTTTT.

The rearrangement joins TRBV24-1 to TRBJ2-1; tentative D call: TRBD2 (8 bases). The length of the CDR3 is 17 residues. V was pared by 5 bases and J by 7 bases, with 23 bases between. Per germline, CDR1 KGHDR and CDR2 SFDVKD. The DNA of the CDR3 is TGTGCCACCAGTGTCCCCAGGGGGACTAGACGGGAGAATGAGCAGTTCTTC. Translated: CATSVPRGTRRENEQFF.

J is TRBJ1-1 and V is TRBV7-3; D might be TRBD1 (5 bases). The germline V and J ends were trimmed by 5 bases and 1 base, with 11 bases remaining between them. This CDR3 region has 14 residues. The germline V gene encodes CDR1 SGHTA and CDR2 FQGTGA. The DNA of the CDR3 is TGTGCCAGCAGCCACCAAGGGGCGAACACTGAAGCTTTCTTT. This codes for CASSHQGANTEAFF.

The CDR3 DNA follows: TGTGCCAGCAGCTGTACCGGGACAGAAAGCAATCAGCCCCAGCATTTT. Translated: CASSCTGTESNQPQHF. The rearrangement uses TRBV11-3 and TRBJ1-5; TRBD1 matches 7 bases. V lost 4 bases to trimming and J lost 1 base; unmatched junction nucleotides: 7. The CDR3 is 16 amino acids. Germline V gene data show CDR1 as SGHNT and CDR2 as YENEEA.

Here the CDR3 DNA reads TGTGCCAGCAGCTTGCAGGGACAGGGGTACTATGGCTACACCTTC. It encodes CASSLQGQGYYGYTF. The chain has TRBV5-4 and TRBJ1-2; 10 bases agree with TRBD1. The CDR3 consists of 15 residues. Trimming took 1 base from V and 3 from J; bases not matched to a gene: 3. Germline lookup yields CDR1 SGHNT and CDR2 YYREEE (reference sequence).

J is TRBJ1-2 and V is TRBV9; D is perhaps TRBD1 (6 bases). Germline V gene sequence: CDR1 SGDLS, CDR2 YYNGEE. The length of the CDR3 is 13 residues. V shed 3 bases and J shed 8 bases, with 14 bases lying between them. The CDR3 sequence: CASSGSGGGGYTF. CDR3 coding DNA: TGTGCCAGCAGCGGTTCTGGGGGCGGCGGCTACACCTTC. The full variable domain, with the rest looked up from reference TRBV9 and TRBJ1-2, is DSGVTQTPKHLITATGQRVTLRCSPRSGDLSVYWYQQSLDQGLQFLIQYYNGEERAKGNILERFSAQQFPDLHSELNLSSLELGDSALYFCASSGSGGGGYTFGSGTRLTVV.

V gene TRBV5-4 combines with J gene TRBJ2-1; maybe TRBD2 (6 bases). The CDR3 spans 15 residues. The V gene's germline CDR1 is SGHNT and CDR2 YYREEE (reference sequence). V lost 3 bases and J 0 bases, leaving 10 bases between the germline ends. The CDR3 sequence: CASSSGTDSYNEQFF. The DNA for the CDR3 is TGTGCCAGCAGCTCCGGGACTGACTCCTACAATGAGCAGTTCTTC.

The rearrangement uses TRBV28 and TRBJ2-5; D remains ambiguous. The CDR3 runs to 13 residues. V shed 8 bases and J shed 9 bases, with 19 bases lying between them. Germline values: CDR1 MDHEN, CDR2 SYDVKM. CDR3 sequence: CASQSWAPFAQYF. The CDR3 coding sequence is TGTGCCAGCCAATCCTGGGCCCCCTTCGCCCAGTACTTC.

The rearrangement uses TRBV7-2 and TRBJ2-3; the match to TRBD2 covers 8 bases. This CDR3 is built from 14 residues. The junction had 3 bases not matched to a gene; V was cut back by 6 bases and J by 1 base. CDR1 SGHTA and CDR2 FQGNSA come from the germline V gene. The CDR3 nucleotides are TGTGCCAGCAGGGAGCGGGGGCGCACAGATACGCAGTATTTT. It yields the protein CASRERGRTDTQYF.

This clone showed up just a few times. The rearrangement uses TRBV28 and TRBJ1-5; 11 nucleotides line up with TRBD1. This CDR3 is built from 16 residues. The V gene's germline CDR1 is MDHEN and CDR2 SYDVKM. V lost 2 bases, J lost 7 bases, and 7 bases stayed unmatched. CDR3 DNA sequence: TGTGCCAGCAGTTTAAACGGACAGGGGGCTGTCCAGCCCCAGCATTTT. Translating gives CASSLNGQGAVQPQHF.

Here the CDR3 reads CASSGDRSGNTIYF. Here the CDR3 DNA reads TGTGCCAGCTCAGGGGACAGATCTGGAAACACCATATATTTT. This sequence joins TRBV18 and TRBJ1-3; 7 bases align to TRBD1. Germline CDR1 and CDR2: KGHSH and LQKENI. This CDR3 is built from 14 residues. The trim removed 5 bases at V and 1 base at J, leaving 2 bases unmatched.

The chain uses TRBV29-1 and TRBJ1-1; D might be TRBD1 (6 bases). From germline, CDR1 is SQVTM and CDR2 ANQGSEA. The V end lost 7 bases, the J end lost 0 bases, and 12 bases lay between the germline ends. The CDR3 consists of 13 residues. In nucleotides, the CDR3 is TGCAGCGCTAGACAGGAGATGAACACTGAAGCTTTCTTT. It translates to CSARQEMNTEAFF.